This entry lists 13 T cell receptor beta chains sequenced from one sample in a study of blood T cell repertoires in COVID-19. Data came from immunoSEQ multiplex PCR; TCRdb stores just in-frame clones and leaves some out. The sample lists some 300,000 clones; 86% were seen once. The material sequenced was peripheral blood. The source is a woman in her 70s with COVID-19, enrolled during active disease.

The rearrangement uses TRBV4-2 and TRBJ2-7; D perhaps matches TRBD2 (7 bases). With 5 bases removed from V and 4 bases from J, the gap between germline ends came to 15 bases. The CDR3 loop spans 14 amino acids. The germline V gene encodes CDR1 LGHNA and CDR2 YNFKEQ. DNA of the CDR3: TGTGCCAGCAGCACCCCGGGGGGCGAGTACGAGCAGTACTTC. Residues: CASSTPGGEYEQYF.

This clone appeared a few times. This chain joins TRBV4-2 and TRBJ2-3; 11 bases fit TRBD2. This CDR3 is built from 14 residues. Germline V gene data show CDR1 as LGHNA and CDR2 as YNFKEQ. With 3 bases clipped from V and 4 bases from J, the junction kept 0 bases outside the gene matches. This chain's CDR3 is CASSHSGGADTQYF. The DNA of the CDR3 is TGTGCCAGCAGCCATAGCGGGGGGGCAGATACGCAGTATTTT.

V and J are TRBV6-5 and TRBJ2-5, with 13 nucleotides matching TRBD2. The length of the CDR3 is 14 residues. The V gene end was trimmed by 7 bases and the J gene end by 6 bases; junction bases not matched to a gene: 5. Per the germline V gene, CDR1 is MNHEY and CDR2 is SVGAGI. CDR3 residues: CASKGLAGRKTQYF. CDR3 DNA: TGTGCCAGCAAGGGACTAGCGGGGAGGAAGACCCAGTACTTC.

As for this clone: A much larger clone differs from this one at a single base, so this may be a read error. The same CDR3 arises from other DNA sequences in this sample as well. The chain couples TRBV7-6 to TRBJ2-3, with D possibly TRBD2 on 7 matching bases. CDR1 and CDR2 from the germline V gene are SGHVS and FNYEAQ. CDR3 length: 16 amino acids. The CDR3 sequence: CASSTRPAGASDTQYF. As DNA, the CDR3 is TGTGCCAGCAGCACACGCCCGGCGGGGGCGTCAGATACGCAATATTTT.

This sequence joins TRBV30 and TRBJ2-5, with 15 nucleotides matching TRBD2. From germline, CDR1 is GTSNPN and CDR2 SVGIG (reference sequence). The CDR3 covers 17 residues. The V and J ends lost 5 bases and 2 bases, in that order; junction bases with no gene match: 9. The CDR3 is CAWGLAGGFERQETQYF. The CDR3 DNA follows: TGTGCCTGGGGACTAGCGGGGGGGTTCGAGAGACAAGAGACCCAGTACTTC.

The chain has TRBV30 and TRBJ2-3; tentative D call: TRBD1 (6 bases). This CDR3 spans 14 amino acids. V was shortened by 0 bases and J by 5 bases, with 12 bases between the two germline ends. CDR1 GTSNPN and CDR2 SVGIG come from the germline V gene (reference sequence). The CDR3 here is CAWSVGGGLDTQYF. CDR3 DNA: TGTGCCTGGAGTGTTGGTGGGGGCCTAGATACGCAGTATTTT.

This clone turned up a few times. V gene TRBV30 combines with J gene TRBJ1-5; D ambiguous. The germline V gene has CDR1 GTSNPN and CDR2 SVGIG (reference sequence). With 2 bases removed from V and 7 bases from J, the gap between germline ends came to 9 bases. The CDR3 spans 12 residues. In nucleotides, the CDR3 is TGTGCCTGGAGTCGGGGAGGCCAGCCCCAGCATTTT. It encodes CAWSRGGQPQHF.

The chain is built from TRBV30 and TRBJ2-7, with TRBD1 as a possible D gene (6 bases). The CDR3 length is 14 residues. V was pared by 3 bases and J by 3 bases, with 15 bases between. CDR1 is GTSNPN and CDR2 is SVGIG in the germline V gene (reference sequence). The CDR3 reads CAWRPRDIFYEQYF. CDR3 DNA: TGTGCCTGGAGGCCCCGGGACATTTTCTACGAGCAGTACTTC.

This rearrangement joins TRBV27 to TRBJ2-5; TRBD1 aligns across 11 bases. This CDR3 spans 15 amino acids. Germline V gene lookup returns CDR1 MNHEY and CDR2 SMNVEV (reference sequence). V lost 7 bases, J lost 2 bases, and 6 bases stayed unmatched. For the CDR3, the DNA is TGTGCCAGCACCCCCGGGACAGGGGGGCAAGAGACCCAGTACTTC. It codes for CASTPGTGGQETQYF.

V gene TRBV7-3 combines with J gene TRBJ2-3; D is unclear. This CDR3 spans 16 amino acids. V was cut by 5 bases and J by 5 bases, with 20 bases left in between. In germline, CDR1 is SGHTA, CDR2 FQGTGA. The CDR3 sequence: CASSHLGRMSEDTQYF. CDR3 in DNA: TGTGCCAGCAGCCACCTAGGTCGGATGTCCGAAGATACGCAGTATTTT.

J is TRBJ1-1 and V is TRBV3-1 (or the pseudogene TRBV3-2); TRBD1 might be the D (5 bases). The germline V gene has CDR1 LGHDT and CDR2 YNNKEL (reference sequence). V lost 4 bases, J lost 6 bases, and 21 bases lay in between. The CDR3 runs 16 residues. The CDR3 sequence: CASSRGGGQDRSEAFF. Written as DNA, the CDR3 is TGTGCCAGCAGCCGGGGGGGAGGGCAGGATAGGTCTGAAGCTTTCTTT.

The chain uses TRBV10-1 and TRBJ1-1; tentatively, D is TRBD1 (6 bases). Trimming pared 6 bases from V and 3 bases from J, leaving 11 bases between. In germline, CDR1 is WNHNN, CDR2 SYGVQD (reference sequence). The CDR3 has 13 amino acids. CDR3: CASSRDKYTEAFF. The DNA for the CDR3 is TGCGCCAGCAGCCGGGACAAATACACTGAAGCTTTCTTT.

The rearrangement links TRBV19 to TRBJ2-7; weak D call: TRBD1 (6 bases). The V end lost 7 bases, the J end lost 2 bases, and 15 bases lay between the germline ends. Germline lookup yields CDR1 LNHDA and CDR2 SQIVND (reference sequence). The CDR3 runs 14 residues. The CDR3 is CASTWGQGPYEQYF. The DNA of the CDR3 is TGTGCCAGTACCTGGGGGCAGGGGCCCTACGAGCAGTACTTC. The full variable domain, with the rest looked up from reference TRBV19 and TRBJ2-7, is DGGITQSPKYLFRKEGQNVTLSCEQNLNHDAMYWYRQDPGQGLRLIYYSQIVNDFQKGDIAEGYSVSREKKESFPLTVTSAQKNPTAFYLCASTWGQGPYEQYFGPGTRLTVT.